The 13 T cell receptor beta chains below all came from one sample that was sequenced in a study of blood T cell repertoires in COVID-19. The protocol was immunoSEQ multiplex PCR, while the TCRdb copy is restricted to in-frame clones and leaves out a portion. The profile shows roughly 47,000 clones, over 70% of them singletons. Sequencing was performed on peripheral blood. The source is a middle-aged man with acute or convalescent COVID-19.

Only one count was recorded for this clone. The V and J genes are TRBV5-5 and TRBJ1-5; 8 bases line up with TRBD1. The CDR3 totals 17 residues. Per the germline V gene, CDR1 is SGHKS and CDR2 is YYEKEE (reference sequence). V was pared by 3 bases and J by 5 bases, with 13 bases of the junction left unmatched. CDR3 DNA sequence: TGTGCCAGCAGCTCGGCGCAGGGGGCGCCTAGGGATCAGCCCCAGCATTTT. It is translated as CASSSAQGAPRDQPQHF.

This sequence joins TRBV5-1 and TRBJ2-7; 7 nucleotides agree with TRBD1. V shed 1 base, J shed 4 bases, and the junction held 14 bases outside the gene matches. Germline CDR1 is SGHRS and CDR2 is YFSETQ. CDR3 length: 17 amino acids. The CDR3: CASSLTYPGTAKYEQYF. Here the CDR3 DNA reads TGCGCCAGCAGCTTGACTTACCCCGGGACAGCGAAGTACGAGCAGTACTTC.

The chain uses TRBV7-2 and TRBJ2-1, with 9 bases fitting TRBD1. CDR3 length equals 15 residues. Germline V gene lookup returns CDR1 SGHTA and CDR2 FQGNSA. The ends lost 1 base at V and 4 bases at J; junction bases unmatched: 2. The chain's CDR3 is CASSLGGQGYNEQFF. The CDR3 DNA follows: TGTGCCAGCAGCTTAGGCGGACAGGGGTACAATGAGCAGTTCTTC.

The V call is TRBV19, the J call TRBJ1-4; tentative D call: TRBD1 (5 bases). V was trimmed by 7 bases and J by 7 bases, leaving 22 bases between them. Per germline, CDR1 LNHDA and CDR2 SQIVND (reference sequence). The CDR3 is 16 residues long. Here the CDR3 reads CASTPKSGGFGEKLFF. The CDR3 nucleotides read TGTGCCAGTACTCCGAAGAGCGGGGGGTTTGGTGAAAAACTGTTTTTT.

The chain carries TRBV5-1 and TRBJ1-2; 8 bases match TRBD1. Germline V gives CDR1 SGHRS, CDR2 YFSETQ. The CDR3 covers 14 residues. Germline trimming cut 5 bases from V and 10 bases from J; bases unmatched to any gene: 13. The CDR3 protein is CASRQGQEEIAYTF. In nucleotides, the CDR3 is TGCGCCAGCAGGCAGGGACAGGAGGAAATCGCCTACACCTTC.

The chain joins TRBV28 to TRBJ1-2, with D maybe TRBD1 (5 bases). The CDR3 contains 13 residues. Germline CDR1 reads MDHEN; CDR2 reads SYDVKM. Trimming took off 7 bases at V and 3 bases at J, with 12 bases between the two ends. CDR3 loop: CASNKGLDYGYTF. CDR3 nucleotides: TGTGCCAGCAATAAGGGGCTCGACTATGGCTACACCTTC.

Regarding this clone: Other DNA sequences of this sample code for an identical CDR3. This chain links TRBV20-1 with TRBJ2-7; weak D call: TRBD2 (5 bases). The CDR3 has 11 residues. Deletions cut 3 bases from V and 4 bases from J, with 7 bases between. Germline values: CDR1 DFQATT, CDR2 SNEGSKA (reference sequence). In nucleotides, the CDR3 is TGCAGTGCTAGGGACTCGTACGAGCAGTACTTC. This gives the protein CSARDSYEQYF.

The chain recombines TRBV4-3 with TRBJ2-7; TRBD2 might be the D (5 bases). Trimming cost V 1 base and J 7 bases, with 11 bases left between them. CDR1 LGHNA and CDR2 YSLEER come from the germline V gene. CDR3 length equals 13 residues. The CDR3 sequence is CASSQVATGEQYF. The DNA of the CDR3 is TGCGCCAGCAGCCAAGTAGCGACCGGTGAGCAGTACTTC.

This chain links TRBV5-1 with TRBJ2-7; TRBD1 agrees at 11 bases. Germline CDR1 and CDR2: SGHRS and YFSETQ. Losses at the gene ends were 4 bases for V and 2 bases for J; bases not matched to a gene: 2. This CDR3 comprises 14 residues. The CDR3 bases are TGCGCCAGCAGCCCGGACAGGGGGCCCTACGAGCAGTACTTC. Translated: CASSPDRGPYEQYF.

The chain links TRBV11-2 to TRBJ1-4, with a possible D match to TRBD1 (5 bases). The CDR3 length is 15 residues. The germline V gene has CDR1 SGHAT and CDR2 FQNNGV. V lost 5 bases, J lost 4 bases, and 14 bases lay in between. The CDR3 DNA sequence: TGTGCCAGCAGCCATAGCACAGGCATTAATGAAAAACTGTTTTTT. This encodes CASSHSTGINEKLFF.

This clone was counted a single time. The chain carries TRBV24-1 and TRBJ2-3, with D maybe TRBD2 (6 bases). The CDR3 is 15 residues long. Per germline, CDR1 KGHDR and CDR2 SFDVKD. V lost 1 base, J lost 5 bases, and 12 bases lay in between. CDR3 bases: TGTGCCACCAGTGATTTCGGAGGGGCAGGAGATACGCAGTATTTT. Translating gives CATSDFGGAGDTQYF.

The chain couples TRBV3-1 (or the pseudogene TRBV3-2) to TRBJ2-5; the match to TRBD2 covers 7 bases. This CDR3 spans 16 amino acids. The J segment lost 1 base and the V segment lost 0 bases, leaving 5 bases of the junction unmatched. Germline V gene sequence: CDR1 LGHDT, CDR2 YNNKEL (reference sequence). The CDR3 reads CASSQDRLAAQETQYF. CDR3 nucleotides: TGTGCCAGCAGCCAAGATAGGCTAGCGGCCCAAGAGACCCAGTACTTC.

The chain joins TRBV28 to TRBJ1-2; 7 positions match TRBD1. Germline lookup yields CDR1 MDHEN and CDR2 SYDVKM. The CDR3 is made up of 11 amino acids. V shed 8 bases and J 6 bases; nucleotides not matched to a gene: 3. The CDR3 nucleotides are TGTGCCAGCCAGGGGGATGATGGCTACACCTTC. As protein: CASQGDDGYTF.